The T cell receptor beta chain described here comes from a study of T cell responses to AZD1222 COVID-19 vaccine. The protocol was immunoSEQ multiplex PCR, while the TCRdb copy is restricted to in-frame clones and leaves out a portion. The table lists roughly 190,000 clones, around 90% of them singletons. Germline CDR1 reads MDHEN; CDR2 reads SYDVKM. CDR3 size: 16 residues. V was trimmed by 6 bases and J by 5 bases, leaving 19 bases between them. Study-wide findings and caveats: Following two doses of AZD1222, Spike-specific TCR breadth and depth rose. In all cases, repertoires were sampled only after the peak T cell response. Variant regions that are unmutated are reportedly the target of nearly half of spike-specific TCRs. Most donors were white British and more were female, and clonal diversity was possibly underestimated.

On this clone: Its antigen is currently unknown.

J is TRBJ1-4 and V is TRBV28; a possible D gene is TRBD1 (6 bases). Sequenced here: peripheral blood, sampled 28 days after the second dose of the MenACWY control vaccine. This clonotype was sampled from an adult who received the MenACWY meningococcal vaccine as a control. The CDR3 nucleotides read TGTGCCAGCAGCCCAGTTCTAGCGGGGGCGAATGAAAAACTGTTTTTT. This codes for CASSPVLAGANEKLFF.